This T cell receptor beta chain was retrieved from a study of T cell repertoires in cytomegalovirus infection. About the study: Public TCR beta signatures provided an indication of both CMV infection and a matching HLA type.

Each CDR3 protein is one row after TCRdb ran MiXCR on the reads. The data show hundreds of thousands of distinct CDR3 sequences, about a tenth seen once. This clonotype occurred many times. This TCR came from a human donor in good health (CMV status not recorded). Some clones in this sample may be carry-over from other donors' samples. Sequenced sample: PBMCs.

The CDR3 sequence: CASSVANGGGKTQYF. The CDR3 DNA reads as TGTGCCAGCAGCGTTGCCAACGGGGGCGGAAAGACCCAGTACTTC. The chain employs TRBV7-2 and TRBJ2-5, with D possibly called TRBD1 or TRBD2 (6 bases each). The CDR3 consists of 15 residues. The germline V gene has CDR1 SGHTA and CDR2 FQGNSA. Trimming removed 5 bases from V and 6 bases from J, with 19 bases in between.